The next 27 T cell receptor beta chains were all read from a single sample in a study of CD8+ T cells in alopecia areata. It was cDNA, reverse transcribed from extracted RNA, that served as the sequencing template. Generated by immunoSEQ multiplex PCR, the TCRdb table keeps only in-frame clones and is missing some. Found here are more than 200,000 clones, roughly two thirds of them singletons; the top ten hold approximately 1.2%. This specimen was CD4+ T cells sorted from blood, taken at week 0. The receptors here all came from a human donor with alopecia areata.

A single count supports this clone. The CDR3 sequence: CASSLERADNEQFF. CDR3 nucleotide sequence: TGCGCCAGCAGCTTGGAGCGGGCGGACAATGAGCAGTTCTTC. The genes are TRBV5-1 and TRBJ2-1; maybe TRBD2 (6 bases). Between the trimmed V and J ends, which lost 0 bases and 5 bases, there was a span of 9 bases. This CDR3 contains 14 residues. Germline CDR1 and CDR2: SGHRS and YFSETQ.

Written as DNA, the CDR3 is TGTGCCAGCAGCGTCAGGGATCGCTATGGCTACACCTTC. Its translation: CASSVRDRYGYTF. The chain joins TRBV5-4 to TRBJ1-2; perhaps TRBD1 as D (5 bases). Between the trimmed V and J ends, which lost 4 bases and 4 bases, there was a span of 11 bases. Germline V gene sequence: CDR1 SGHNT, CDR2 YYREEE (reference sequence). The CDR3 length is 13 residues.

This clone came up a few times. The chain uses TRBV4-3 and TRBJ2-6; D possibly corresponds to TRBD1 (5 bases). V was trimmed by 0 bases and J by 9 bases, leaving 12 bases between them. There are 15 residues in the CDR3. The germline V gene has CDR1 LGHNA and CDR2 YSLEER. The CDR3 region is CASSQEAGFVNVLTF. The CDR3 DNA sequence: TGCGCCAGCAGCCAAGAGGCAGGGTTTGTCAACGTCCTGACTTTC.

The chain links TRBV27 to TRBJ2-1; the match to TRBD1 covers 11 bases. Unmatched junction bases numbered 21, after V lost 3 bases and J lost 5 bases. Germline CDR1 reads MNHEY; CDR2 reads SMNVEV (reference sequence). The CDR3 runs to 21 residues. Written as DNA, the CDR3 is TGTGCCAGCAGTTTCCATCCCGCTAGAGGAATAGGGACAGGGGGGCACAATGAGCAGTTCTTC. As protein: CASSFHPARGIGTGGHNEQFF.

This sequence joins TRBV4-3 and TRBJ1-2; TRBD1 aligns across 12 bases. This CDR3 has 16 amino acids. Germline-derived CDR1 and CDR2 are LGHNA and YSLEER. After removal of 1 base from V and 5 bases from J, the junction contained 5 bases not matched to a gene. The CDR3 sequence: CASSQGDRGRIYGYTF. Written as DNA, the CDR3 is TGCGCCAGCAGCCAAGGGGACAGGGGGCGAATTTATGGCTACACCTTC.

CDR3 residues: CAWSIPGQGSYEQYF. CDR3 coding DNA: TGTGCCTGGAGTATCCCGGGACAGGGTAGTTACGAGCAGTACTTC. The chain uses TRBV30 and TRBJ2-7; 9 positions match TRBD1. The CDR3 length is 15 residues. J lost 4 bases, V lost 2 bases, and 9 bases had no gene match. CDR1 is GTSNPN and CDR2 is SVGIG in the germline V gene (reference sequence).

V and J are TRBV5-1 and TRBJ2-5; 9 bases line up with TRBD1. V was pared by 3 bases and J by 5 bases, with 11 bases of the junction left unmatched. From germline, CDR1 is SGHRS and CDR2 YFSETQ. The CDR3 has 16 amino acids. The DNA for the CDR3 is TGCGCCAGCAGCTCCGGACAGGGGTCGTTGATCGAGACCCAGTACTTC. This translates into CASSSGQGSLIETQYF.

The J gene is TRBJ2-7, the V gene TRBV29-1; D remains unclear. The V gene lost 5 bases and the J gene lost 3 bases, with 8 bases spanning the gap. This CDR3 spans 11 amino acids. Germline CDR1 reads SQVTM; CDR2 reads ANQGSEA. In nucleotides, the CDR3 is TGCAGCGTTCGATCCCTCTACGAGCAGTACTTC. This encodes CSVRSLYEQYF.

The sample holds many counts of this clone. The V and J genes are TRBV7-9 and TRBJ2-7, with TRBD2 matching over 11 bases. The trim removed 2 bases at V and 0 bases at J, leaving 0 bases unmatched. The germline gives CDR1 SEHNR, CDR2 FQNEAQ (reference sequence). The CDR3 sequence is 15 residues long. CDR3 sequence: CASSLLAGGSYEQYF. The DNA of the CDR3 is TGTGCCAGCAGCTTACTAGCGGGGGGCTCCTACGAGCAGTACTTC.

This clone was counted between two and nine times. The V gene is TRBV30, the J gene TRBJ2-7, with D tentatively TRBD2 (7 bases). Per germline, CDR1 GTSNPN and CDR2 SVGIG (reference sequence). The CDR3 has 14 residues. Trimming removed 8 bases from V and 2 bases from J, with 19 bases in between. The CDR3: CATQGGGSAYEQYF. CDR3 nucleotide sequence: TGTGCCACCCAGGGAGGGGGATCGGCCTACGAGCAGTACTTC.

Turning to this clone: The same CDR3 also results from other DNA sequences found in this sample. The J gene is TRBJ2-6, the V gene TRBV30; maybe TRBD1 (5 bases). The V end was cut by 5 bases, the J end by 0 bases, with 5 bases between. Germline values: CDR1 GTSNPN, CDR2 SVGIG (reference sequence). The CDR3 runs to 13 residues. CDR3 region: CAWDSSGANVLTF. Written as DNA, the CDR3 is TGTGCCTGGGACAGCTCTGGGGCCAACGTCCTGACTTTC. The whole variable domain, remainder taken from reference TRBV30 and TRBJ2-6, is SQTIHQWPATLVQPVGSPLSLECTVEGTSNPNLYWYRQAAGRGLQLLFYSVGIGQISSEVPQNLSASRPQDRQFILSSKKLLLSDSGFYLCAWDSSGANVLTFGAGSRLTVL.

The V and J genes are TRBV6-5 and TRBJ1-1; 9 bases agree with TRBD1. V gave up 7 bases and J gave up 12 bases; unmatched junction bases: 12. Germline V gene sequence: CDR1 MNHEY, CDR2 SVGAGI. CDR3 length: 13 residues. The CDR3 nucleotides read TGTGCCAGCACCAACTGGGGACAGGGTTTATCTTTCTTT. As protein: CASTNWGQGLSFF.

Only one count was recorded for this clone. The chain combines TRBV29-1 with TRBJ2-5; D might be TRBD2 (5 bases). CDR3 length: 12 amino acids. Trimming left V 4 bases short and J 5 bases short, with 11 bases between. From germline, CDR1 is SQVTM and CDR2 ANQGSEA. CDR3 sequence: CSVVGSGETQYF. For the CDR3, the DNA is TGCAGCGTTGTCGGGTCGGGGGAGACCCAGTACTTC.

This clone was observed once. DNA for the CDR3: TGTGCCAGCAGTTACTCGTGGAGTCAAACCTACGAGCAGTACTTC. This gives the protein CASSYSWSQTYEQYF. The chain combines TRBV6-5 with TRBJ2-7; D ambiguous. Germline lookup yields CDR1 MNHEY and CDR2 SVGAGI. The CDR3 extends over 15 amino acids. V was shortened by 0 bases and J by 2 bases, with 11 bases between the two germline ends.

The V gene is TRBV10-2, the J gene TRBJ1-5; no definite D call. V was pared by 3 bases and J by 10 bases, with 16 bases between. The CDR3 sequence is 14 residues long. Germline V gene data show CDR1 as WSHSY and CDR2 as SAAADI. This CDR3 reads CASSDMDSRYPQHF. CDR3 bases: TGCGCCAGCAGTGATATGGACTCGAGATATCCCCAGCATTTT.

The chain is built from TRBV29-1 and TRBJ1-1; D gene unclear. CDR1 and CDR2 (germline): SQVTM, ANQGSEA. The V end was cut by 3 bases, the J end by 1 base, with 9 bases between. This CDR3 is 13 amino acids long. The CDR3 bases are TGCAGCGTTGAGGCACACAGGAACACTGAAGCTTTCTTT. Translation: CSVEAHRNTEAFF.

The chain links TRBV7-3 to TRBJ2-5; D might be TRBD1 or TRBD2, each matching 5 bases. The CDR3 consists of 15 residues. Looked up from germline, CDR1 is SGHTA and CDR2 is FQGTGA. Trimming left V 5 bases short and J 5 bases short, with 18 bases between. The CDR3 is CASSPGSGSEETQYF. The CDR3 DNA reads as TGTGCCAGCAGCCCGGGATCAGGGTCGGAGGAGACCCAGTACTTC.

V usage is TRBV29-1 and J usage is TRBJ1-4, with a tentative D call TRBD1 (6 bases). Germline V CDR1 and CDR2: SQVTM, ANQGSEA. The CDR3 loop spans 15 amino acids. V lost 6 bases and J lost 0, with 14 bases in between. CDR3 coding DNA: TGCAGCGTCAGGGACACCCGAGCAACTAATGAAAAACTGTTTTTT. Translation: CSVRDTRATNEKLFF.

J is TRBJ2-1 and V is TRBV2; no clear D gene. Germline CDR1 and CDR2: SNHLY and FYNNEI. The CDR3 sequence is 13 residues long. The V end lost 4 bases, the J end lost 4 bases, and 8 bases lay between the germline ends. For the CDR3, the DNA is TGTGCCAGCAGTGGGTTAGGATACAATGAGCAGTTCTTC. Translation gives CASSGLGYNEQFF. Variable domain in full (rest from reference TRBV2 and TRBJ2-1): EPEVTQTPSHQVTQMGQEVILRCVPISNHLYFYWYRQILGQKVEFLVSFYNNEISEKSEIFDDQFSVERPDGSNFTLKIRSTKLEDSAMYFCASSGLGYNEQFFGPGTRLTVL.

This clone has more than one count but fewer than ten. In the same sample, other DNA sequences code for this CDR3. The rearrangement joins TRBV5-1 to TRBJ2-5; no definite D call. Trimming pared 4 bases from V and 3 bases from J, leaving 4 bases between. The germline gives CDR1 SGHRS, CDR2 YFSETQ. The CDR3 consists of 11 residues. As DNA, the CDR3 is TGCGCCAGCAGCCTAGAAGAGACCCAGTACTTC. Translation gives CASSLEETQYF.

The genes are TRBV10-3 and TRBJ2-7, with 8 bases matching TRBD2. V dropped 7 bases and J dropped 4; count of bases not matched to a gene: 12. The V gene's germline CDR1 is ENHRY and CDR2 SYGVKD. The CDR3 totals 15 residues. This chain's CDR3 is CAITAGRGTLYEQYF. CDR3 nucleotide sequence: TGTGCCATCACTGCCGGGAGGGGGACCCTTTACGAGCAGTACTTC.

The CDR3 nucleotides are TGTGCCTGGTTGACCGCCGGGATTTGGACTGAAGCTTTCTTT. Translation: CAWLTAGIWTEAFF. The chain links TRBV30 to TRBJ1-1; the D is unclear. Germline lookup yields CDR1 GTSNPN and CDR2 SVGIG (reference sequence). The CDR3 length is 14 residues. V gave up 5 bases and J gave up 5 bases, with 18 bases separating them.

This rearrangement joins TRBV29-1 to TRBJ2-3; TRBD2 agrees at 10 bases. The CDR3 loop spans 15 amino acids. CDR1 and CDR2 from the germline V gene are SQVTM and ANQGSEA. V trimming: 3 bases; J trimming: 4 bases; junction bases outside the gene matches: 7. The CDR3 coding sequence is TGCAGCGTTGAGGGGACTAGCGCCAGCCCAGATACGCAGTATTTT. This sequence encodes CSVEGTSASPDTQYF.

The CDR3 spells CAWSTGSWGDTQYF. Here the CDR3 DNA reads TGTGCCTGGAGCACAGGTTCCTGGGGGGATACGCAGTATTTT. The chain couples TRBV30 to TRBJ2-3; D is possibly TRBD1 or TRBD2 (5 bases each). Germline CDR1 reads GTSNPN; CDR2 reads SVGIG (reference sequence). CDR3 size: 14 residues. The V end lost 3 bases, the J end lost 6 bases, and 16 bases lay between the germline ends.

This clone has a single count. This same CDR3 is encoded by further DNA sequences in the sample. The rearrangement links TRBV9 to TRBJ2-3, with no clear D. Germline CDR1 reads SGDLS; CDR2 reads YYNGEE. V was pared by 0 bases and J by 4 bases, with 3 bases between. The CDR3 totals 12 residues. This CDR3 reads CASSVGSDTQYF. CDR3 bases: TGTGCCAGCAGCGTAGGGTCAGATACGCAGTATTTT.

The CDR3 DNA reads TGCAGCGTTGGACTAGCGGGGGGGCATACAGATACGCAGTATTTT. This gives the protein CSVGLAGGHTDTQYF. V gene TRBV29-1 combines with J gene TRBJ2-3, with 14 bases that match TRBD2. The CDR3 length is 15 residues. Germline CDR1 and CDR2: SQVTM and ANQGSEA. V lost 4 bases to trimming and J lost 3 bases; unmatched junction nucleotides: 3.

The rearrangement links TRBV5-1 to TRBJ2-6; D is ambiguous. V was clipped by 2 bases and J by 1 base, with 7 bases between them. Germline assignment: CDR1 SGHRS and CDR2 YFSETQ. This CDR3 has 15 residues. CDR3 protein: CASSFLQSGANVLTF. As DNA, the CDR3 is TGCGCCAGCAGCTTCCTGCAGTCTGGGGCCAACGTCCTGACTTTC.